These 10 T cell receptor beta chains were all obtained from the same sample, sequenced in a study of blood T cell repertoires in COVID-19. Sequenced by immunoSEQ multiplex PCR; TCRdb stores in-frame clones only, minus some. The table lists more than 85,000 clones, approximately 85% of them singletons, with under 7% in the top ten. The specimen was peripheral blood. The receptors shown here come from a woman aged 55 to 70 with acute or convalescent COVID-19.

The rearrangement joins TRBV19 to TRBJ1-2; a weak D match, TRBD1 (6 bases). Germline-derived CDR1 and CDR2 are LNHDA and SQIVND (reference sequence). The CDR3 is made up of 13 amino acids. The V end was cut by 6 bases, the J end by 2 bases, with 10 bases between. The CDR3 DNA is TGTGCCAGTAGCCCGGACAGAAACTATGGCTACACCTTC. Protein sequence: CASSPDRNYGYTF.

V gene TRBV4-1 combines with J gene TRBJ2-1; 10 nucleotides line up with TRBD2. Germline CDR1 MGHRA, CDR2 YSYEKL. Trimming removed 0 bases from V and 12 bases from J; junction bases left unmatched: 8. This CDR3 has 15 residues. CDR3 region: CASSQDSLAGAGQFF. In DNA, the CDR3 is TGCGCCAGCAGCCAAGATTCGCTAGCGGGAGCCGGGCAGTTCTTC.

The genes are TRBV4-1 and TRBJ1-6; 9 nucleotides match TRBD1. The CDR3 is 15 residues long. CDR1 and CDR2 (germline): MGHRA, YSYEKL. V was clipped by 0 bases and J by 9 bases; unmatched bases: 3. As DNA, the CDR3 is TGCGCCAGCAGCCAAGATCCGGACAGGGGTTCACCCCTCCACTTT. Protein product: CASSQDPDRGSPLHF.

The table lists this clone with a count of one. The chain employs TRBV7-8 and TRBJ1-3; D is unclear. This CDR3 is 15 amino acids long. Germline loops: CDR1 SGHVS, CDR2 FQNEAQ. V lost 5 bases and J lost 4, with 15 bases in between. Written as DNA, the CDR3 is TGTGCCAGCAGCCACCCGGGAGCCCTCGGAAACACCATATATTTT. Translation: CASSHPGALGNTIYF. Full variable domain (rest looked up from reference TRBV7-8 and TRBJ1-3): GAGVSQSPRYKVAKRGQDVALRCDPISGHVSLFWYQQALGQGPEFLTYFQNEAQLDKSGLPSDRFFAERPEGSVSTLKIQRTQQEDSAVYLCASSHPGALGNTIYFGEGSWLTVV.

This clone was detected only a few times. V gene TRBV11-2 combines with J gene TRBJ1-1; D unresolved. The CDR3 covers 14 residues. Per the germline V gene, CDR1 is SGHAT and CDR2 is FQNNGV. Trimming pared 1 base from V and 4 bases from J, leaving 10 bases between. The CDR3 spells CASSLVVRSTEAFF. The DNA for the CDR3 is TGTGCCAGCAGCTTAGTGGTCAGGTCCACTGAAGCTTTCTTT.

Here the CDR3 DNA reads TGCAGTGCTAGTGGACGCCCCGGAGAGCGGGGCTACACCTTC. Residues: CSASGRPGERGYTF. The chain employs TRBV20-1 and TRBJ1-2, with D unresolved. Looked up from germline, CDR1 is DFQATT and CDR2 is SNEGSKA (reference sequence). The CDR3 is made up of 14 amino acids. V gave up 3 bases and J gave up 8 bases, with 19 bases separating them.

This chain connects TRBV6-5 to TRBJ1-4; D is undetermined. From germline, CDR1 is MNHEY and CDR2 SVGAGI. The CDR3 loop spans 14 amino acids. Trimming took off 3 bases at V and 2 bases at J, with 7 bases between the two ends. The chain's CDR3 is CASSYSRTNEKLFF. CDR3 coding DNA: TGTGCCAGCAGTTATAGTCGGACTAATGAAAAACTGTTTTTT.

The chain couples TRBV4-1 to TRBJ1-2; D ambiguous. V lost 0 bases to trimming and J lost 1 base, with 12 bases between them. Germline CDR1 is MGHRA and CDR2 is YSYEKL. CDR3 length: 16 residues. This chain's CDR3 is CASSQDQTVFNYGYTF. The CDR3 DNA follows: TGCGCCAGCAGCCAAGATCAAACAGTTTTTAACTATGGCTACACCTTC.

This clone was picked up one time. V gene TRBV7-8 combines with J gene TRBJ2-5; 9 positions match TRBD2. The junction had 6 bases not matched to a gene; V was cut back by 5 bases and J by 5 bases. The CDR3 spans 14 residues. Germline V gives CDR1 SGHVS, CDR2 FQNEAQ. The chain's CDR3 is CASSASSGKETQYF. The CDR3 DNA follows: TGTGCCAGCAGCGCCTCTAGCGGGAAGGAGACCCAGTACTTC.

V gene TRBV16 combines with J gene TRBJ1-2, with TRBD1 as a possible D gene (6 bases). V shed 4 bases and J shed 3 bases, with 15 bases lying between them. The CDR3 has 15 amino acids. In germline, CDR1 is KGHSY, CDR2 FQNENV. In nucleotides, the CDR3 is TGTGCCAGCAGCCCACGGGCAGGGGCGGACTATGGCTACACCTTC. This codes for CASSPRAGADYGYTF. Full variable domain (outside the CDR3, taken from reference TRBV16 and TRBJ1-2): GEEVAQTPKHLVRGEGQKAKLYCAPIKGHSYVFWYQQVLKNEFKFLISFQNENVFDETGMPKERFSAKCLPNSPCSLEIQATKLEDSAVYFCASSPRAGADYGYTFGSGTRLTVV.